The 18 T cell receptor beta chains reported below all come from one sample, sequenced in a study of T cell responses to AZD1222 COVID-19 vaccine. Produced via immunoSEQ multiplex PCR; TCRdb's table is partial and in-frame only. The table has 80,000 to 100,000 clones, around nine tenths seen once. Specimen: peripheral blood, collected 28 days after the second AZD1222 dose. These receptors were collected from an adult who received the AZD1222 COVID-19 vaccine.

The rearrangement links TRBV5-6 to TRBJ1-4; no firm D call. The CDR3 sequence is 14 residues long. Trimming took off 3 bases at V and 4 bases at J, with 10 bases between the two ends. From germline, CDR1 is SGHDT and CDR2 YYEEEE. CDR3 sequence reads: CASSYDMSNEKLFF. The CDR3 DNA sequence: TGTGCCAGCAGCTACGACATGAGTAATGAAAAACTGTTTTTT.

The V call is TRBV6-5, the J call TRBJ1-1; D may be TRBD1 (6 bases). V was pared by 5 bases and J by 1 base, with 8 bases between. CDR1 and CDR2 from the germline V gene are MNHEY and SVGAGI. The CDR3 has 13 amino acids. CDR3 in DNA: TGTGCCAGCAGTACAGGGCCGAACACTGAAGCTTTCTTT. It encodes CASSTGPNTEAFF.

The rearrangement uses TRBV7-2 and TRBJ1-5, with a tentative D call TRBD1 (6 bases). CDR3 size: 18 residues. The germline V and J ends were trimmed by 0 bases and 6 bases, with 21 bases remaining between them. Germline values: CDR1 SGHTA, CDR2 FQGNSA. The CDR3, as DNA: TGTGCCAGCAGCTTAGCGTGGGGGCGGAGTAGGGGCGGTCAGCCCCAGCATTTT. It translates to CASSLAWGRSRGGQPQHF.

The V and J genes are TRBV7-8 and TRBJ2-2; D not resolved. V was cut by 3 bases and J by 1 base, with 9 bases left in between. CDR1 is SGHVS, CDR2 FQNEAQ, per germline. The CDR3 covers 15 residues. The CDR3 coding sequence is TGTGCCAGCAGCTTTATGAGAATGAACACCGGGGAGCTGTTTTTT. It yields the protein CASSFMRMNTGELFF.

V usage is TRBV5-1 and J usage is TRBJ2-5; 7 bases fit TRBD2. Germline CDR1 reads SGHRS; CDR2 reads YFSETQ. The J segment lost 4 bases and the V segment lost 6 bases, leaving 12 bases of the junction unmatched. The CDR3 spans 15 residues. The CDR3 DNA follows: TGCGCCAGCACGAAGGAGGCGGGGGTGGTAGAGACCCAGTACTTC. It codes for CASTKEAGVVETQYF.

The chain carries TRBV18 and TRBJ2-2, with D perhaps matching TRBD2 (6 bases). The ends were cut back, 3 bases at V and 3 bases at J, with 14 bases in the middle. The CDR3 has 16 amino acids. The germline gives CDR1 KGHSH, CDR2 LQKENI. The CDR3 region is CASSPESGTYTGELFF. CDR3 DNA: TGTGCCAGCTCACCCGAGTCGGGGACTTACACCGGGGAGCTGTTTTTT.

This clone was recorded a few times. The chain uses TRBV5-4 and TRBJ2-4; D is undetermined. The germline CDR1 and CDR2 sequences are SGHNT and YYREEE (reference sequence). This CDR3 is 16 amino acids long. V lost 2 bases, J lost 1 base, and 13 bases lay in between. CDR3 sequence: CASSLAPNLAKNIQYF. The DNA for the CDR3 is TGTGCCAGCAGCTTAGCCCCAAACTTGGCCAAAAACATTCAGTACTTC.

This chain uses TRBV5-6 with TRBJ1-5, with D perhaps TRBD1 (6 bases). Germline CDR1 SGHDT, CDR2 YYEEEE. Trimming removed 1 base at V and 6 bases at J, with 17 bases between. This CDR3 has 16 residues. CDR3 nucleotide sequence: TGTGCCAGCAGCTTGCCGTTTCGGGGGGCAGGTCAGCCCCAGCATTTT. Amino acids: CASSLPFRGAGQPQHF.

This clone was recorded a few times. V gene TRBV6-5 combines with J gene TRBJ1-2; D is unresolved. Germline CDR1 and CDR2: MNHEY and SVGAGI. The CDR3 loop spans 14 amino acids. V was pared by 0 bases and J by 0 bases, with 5 bases between. The CDR3 coding sequence is TGTGCCAGCAGTTACTCGTCGGCTAACTATGGCTACACCTTC. Translated: CASSYSSANYGYTF.

The rearrangement uses TRBV6-5 and TRBJ1-4; tentatively, D is TRBD1 (6 bases). This CDR3 is built from 14 residues. V was trimmed by 7 bases and J by 0 bases, leaving 9 bases between them. Germline CDR1 and CDR2: MNHEY and SVGAGI. CDR3 residues: CASKGGATNEKLFF. The CDR3 nucleotides are TGTGCCAGCAAGGGGGGGGCAACTAATGAAAAACTGTTTTTT.

The V call is TRBV6-5, the J call TRBJ1-6; 7 bases line up with TRBD1. Germline lookup yields CDR1 MNHEY and CDR2 SVGAGI. The CDR3 loop spans 15 amino acids. J was trimmed by 8 bases and V by 0 bases; bases with no gene match: 4. As DNA, the CDR3 is TGTGCCAGCAGTTACTCGGGGGACAGCTATTCACCCCTCCACTTT. Its protein product is CASSYSGDSYSPLHF.

V gene TRBV6-5 combines with J gene TRBJ2-7; 7 positions match TRBD1. Trimming removed 6 bases from V and 2 bases from J; junction bases left unmatched: 7. The CDR3 length is 14 residues. In germline, CDR1 is MNHEY, CDR2 SVGAGI. CDR3 residues: CASSPRTGPYEQYF. The CDR3 DNA sequence: TGTGCCAGCAGCCCAAGGACAGGACCCTACGAGCAGTACTTC.

J is TRBJ2-2 and V is TRBV15, with D perhaps TRBD1 (6 bases). This CDR3 region has 14 residues. V lost 4 bases to trimming and J lost 5 bases, with 11 bases between them. Germline values: CDR1 LNHNV, CDR2 YYDKDF (reference sequence). The CDR3 DNA follows: TGTGCCACCAGCATGGTGGGGGCGACCGGGGAGCTGTTTTTT. Translated: CATSMVGATGELFF.

The V call is TRBV13, the J call TRBJ1-2; no clear D. V was clipped by 0 bases and J by 4 bases, with 9 bases between them. CDR1 PRHDT and CDR2 FYEKMQ come from the germline V gene (reference sequence). CDR3 length: 14 residues. CDR3 region: CASSLGRGFYGYTF. The DNA of the CDR3 is TGTGCCAGCAGCTTAGGTCGGGGATTCTATGGCTACACCTTC. The complete variable domain, with remaining parts taken from reference TRBV13 and TRBJ1-2, reads AAGVIQSPRHLIKEKRETATLKCYPIPRHDTVYWYQQGPGQDPQFLISFYEKMQSDKGSIPDRFSAQQFSDYHSELNMSSLELGDSALYFCASSLGRGFYGYTFGSGTRLTVV.

This clone was counted only a few times. V is TRBV6-5 and J is TRBJ1-2; perhaps TRBD1 as D (5 bases). The V end was cut by 9 bases, the J end by 3 bases, with 14 bases between. The CDR3 is made up of 13 amino acids. Germline CDR1 is MNHEY and CDR2 is SVGAGI. CDR3 residues: CASSGGRHYGYTF. The CDR3 DNA reads as TGTGCCAGTTCGGGGGGGAGACACTATGGCTACACCTTC.

This clone was found once. V and J are TRBV7-2 and TRBJ2-7; D may be TRBD2 (6 bases). CDR3 length equals 18 residues. Germline values: CDR1 SGHTA, CDR2 FQGNSA. Trimming removed 5 bases from V and 7 bases from J, with 30 bases in between. CDR3 region: CASSPRLGPGTPPREQYF. The CDR3 nucleotides are TGTGCCAGCAGCCCGAGATTGGGTCCCGGGACTCCCCCTAGGGAGCAGTACTTC.

V usage is TRBV15 and J usage is TRBJ1-6; D call uncertain. The CDR3 length is 15 residues. Germline lookup yields CDR1 LNHNV and CDR2 YYDKDF (reference sequence). Trimming took 4 bases from V and 0 from J, leaving 7 bases between them. This chain's CDR3 is CATSTEFSYNSPLHF. The CDR3 coding sequence is TGTGCCACCAGCACAGAGTTCTCCTATAATTCACCCCTCCACTTT. The whole variable domain, filled in from reference TRBV15 and TRBJ1-6, reads DAMVIQNPRYQVTQFGKPVTLSCSQTLNHNVMYWYQQKSSQAPKLLFHYYDKDFNNEADTPDNFQSRRPNTSFCFLDIRSPGLGDTAMYLCATSTEFSYNSPLHFGNGTRLTVT.

The genes are TRBV7-2 and TRBJ2-7; no definite D call. Trimming shortened V by 5 bases and J by 1 base, and 15 bases separated the two germline ends. CDR1 and CDR2 from the germline V gene are SGHTA and FQGNSA. The CDR3 sequence is 15 residues long. CDR3 DNA sequence: TGTGCCAGCAGCCCCCAGGAAAGTTCTTCCTACGAGCAGTACTTC. Its protein is CASSPQESSSYEQYF.